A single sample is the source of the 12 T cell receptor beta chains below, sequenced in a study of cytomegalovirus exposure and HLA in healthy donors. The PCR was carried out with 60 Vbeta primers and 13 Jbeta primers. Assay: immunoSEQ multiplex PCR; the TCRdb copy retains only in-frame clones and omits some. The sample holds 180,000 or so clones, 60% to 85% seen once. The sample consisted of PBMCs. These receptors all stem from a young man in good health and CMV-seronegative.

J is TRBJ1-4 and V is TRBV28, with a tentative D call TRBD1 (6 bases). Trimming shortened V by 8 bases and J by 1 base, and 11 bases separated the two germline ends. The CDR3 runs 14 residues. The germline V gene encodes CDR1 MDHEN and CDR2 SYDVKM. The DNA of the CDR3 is TGTGCCAGCTACGACAGGAGAACTAATGAAAAACTGTTTTTT. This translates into CASYDRRTNEKLFF.

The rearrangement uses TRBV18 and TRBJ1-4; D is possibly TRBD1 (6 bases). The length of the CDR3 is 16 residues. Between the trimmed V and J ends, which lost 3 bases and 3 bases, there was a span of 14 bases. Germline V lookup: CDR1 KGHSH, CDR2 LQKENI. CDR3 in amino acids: CASSPPRGRPNEKLFF. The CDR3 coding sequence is TGTGCCAGCTCACCGCCCAGGGGACGGCCTAATGAAAAACTGTTTTTT.

The CDR3 protein is CASSRGGRVFDEQFF. As DNA, the CDR3 is TGTGCCAGCAGCCGCGGCGGGAGAGTTTTTGATGAGCAGTTCTTC. V gene TRBV5-4 combines with J gene TRBJ2-1; 7 nucleotides agree with TRBD2. V trimming: 4 bases; J trimming: 8 bases; junction bases outside the gene matches: 12. CDR3 length equals 15 residues. Germline values: CDR1 SGHNT, CDR2 YYREEE (reference sequence).

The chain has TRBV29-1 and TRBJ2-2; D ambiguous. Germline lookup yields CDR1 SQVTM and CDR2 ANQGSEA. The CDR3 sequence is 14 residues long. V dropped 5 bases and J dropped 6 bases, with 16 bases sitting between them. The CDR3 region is CSVQYSLSAGELFF. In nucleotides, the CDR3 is TGCAGCGTTCAATACTCCCTGAGTGCCGGGGAGCTGTTTTTT.

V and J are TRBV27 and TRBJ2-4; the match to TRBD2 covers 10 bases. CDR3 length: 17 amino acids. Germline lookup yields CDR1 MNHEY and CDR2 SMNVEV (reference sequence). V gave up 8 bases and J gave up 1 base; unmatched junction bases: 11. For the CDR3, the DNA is TGTGCCAGCGAACCTAGCGGGAGCGAGAGGGCCAAAAACATTCAGTACTTC. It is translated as CASEPSGSERAKNIQYF.

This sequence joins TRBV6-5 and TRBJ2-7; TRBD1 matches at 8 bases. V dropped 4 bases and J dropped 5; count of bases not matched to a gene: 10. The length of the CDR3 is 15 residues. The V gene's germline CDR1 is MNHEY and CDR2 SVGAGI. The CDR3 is CASSSYALTGDEQYF. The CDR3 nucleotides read TGTGCCAGCAGTTCTTACGCCCTGACAGGGGACGAGCAGTACTTC.

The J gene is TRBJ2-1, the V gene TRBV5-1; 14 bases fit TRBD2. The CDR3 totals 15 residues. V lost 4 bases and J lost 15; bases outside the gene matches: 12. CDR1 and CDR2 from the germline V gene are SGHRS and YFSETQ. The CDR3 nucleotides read TGCGCCAGCAGCCATTCAACAGGGACTAGCGGGAGTCCGTTCTTC. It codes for CASSHSTGTSGSPFF.

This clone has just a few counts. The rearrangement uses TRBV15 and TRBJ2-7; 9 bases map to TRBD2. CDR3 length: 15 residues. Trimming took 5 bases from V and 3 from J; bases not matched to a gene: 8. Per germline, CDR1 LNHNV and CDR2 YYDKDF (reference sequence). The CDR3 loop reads CATSQRAGGRYEQYF. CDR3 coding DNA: TGTGCCACCAGCCAGAGAGCGGGAGGTCGCTACGAGCAGTACTTC.

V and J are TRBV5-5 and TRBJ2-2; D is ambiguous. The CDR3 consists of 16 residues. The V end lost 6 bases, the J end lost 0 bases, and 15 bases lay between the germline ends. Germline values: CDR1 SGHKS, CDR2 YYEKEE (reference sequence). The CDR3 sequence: CASTIDTSSNTGELFF. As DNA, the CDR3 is TGTGCCAGCACCATCGACACGTCCTCGAACACCGGGGAGCTGTTTTTT.

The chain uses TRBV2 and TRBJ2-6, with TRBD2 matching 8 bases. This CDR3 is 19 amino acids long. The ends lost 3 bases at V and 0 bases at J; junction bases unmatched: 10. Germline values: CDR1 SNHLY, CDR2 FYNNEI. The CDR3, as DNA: TGTGCCAGCAGTGATCCAGCGGGGGAAGGGGGCTCTGGGGCCAACGTCCTGACTTTC. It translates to CASSDPAGEGGSGANVLTF. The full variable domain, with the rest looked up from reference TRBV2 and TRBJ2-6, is EPEVTQTPSHQVTQMGQEVILRCVPISNHLYFYWYRQILGQKVEFLVSFYNNEISEKSEIFDDQFSVERPDGSNFTLKIRSTKLEDSAMYFCASSDPAGEGGSGANVLTFGAGSRLTVL.

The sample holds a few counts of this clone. As DNA, the CDR3 is TGTGCCAGCAGTCTAGACAGGGCACAAGAGACCCAGTACTTC. It is translated as CASSLDRAQETQYF. The genes are TRBV6-1 and TRBJ2-5, with 7 nucleotides matching TRBD1. Germline V lookup: CDR1 MNHNS, CDR2 SASEGT. With V trimmed by 5 bases and J by 2 bases, 5 bases remained unmatched. This CDR3 spans 14 amino acids.

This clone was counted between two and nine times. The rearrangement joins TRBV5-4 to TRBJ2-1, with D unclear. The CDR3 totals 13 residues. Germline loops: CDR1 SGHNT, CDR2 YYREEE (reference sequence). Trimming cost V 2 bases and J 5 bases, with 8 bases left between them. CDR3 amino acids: CASSFLPDNEQFF. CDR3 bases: TGTGCCAGCAGCTTTCTCCCCGACAATGAGCAGTTCTTC.